This TCR beta chain was documented in a study of T cell responses to AZD1222 COVID-19 vaccine. Study observations and caveats: Donors in the cohort were predominantly white British and more often female, and clonal diversity was possibly underestimated. Reports indicate that nearly half of spike-specific TCRs are directed at unmutated variant regions. Mapped onto spike, vaccine-associated CD4 TCRs spanned it and were dominant at 160-218 and 743-854.

The table lists this clone with a few counts. What it recognizes is unknown. Germline-derived CDR1 and CDR2 are LGHNA and YNFKEQ. V shed 1 base and J shed 2 bases, with 13 bases lying between them. CDR3 size: 16 residues. Clones were sequenced by immunoSEQ multiplex PCR, and TCRdb holds only the in-frame ones, with some missing. The sample consists of around 83,000 clones, roughly 90% of them appearing once. The source of this sequence is an adult in good health. The chain uses TRBV4-2 and TRBJ2-3; D perhaps matches TRBD1 (6 bases). The material sequenced was peripheral blood, taken on day 0 of AZD1222 vaccination. CDR3 coding DNA: TGTGCCAGCAGCCAAGGAGGGACATTAACCACAGATACGCAGTATTTT. This codes for CASSQGGTLTTDTQYF.